The clone carrying this T cell receptor (beta chain) was seen a few times. The data stem from a study of blood T cell repertoires in COVID-19. Profiling relied on immunoSEQ multiplex PCR, and the TCRdb table lists in-frame clones only, not all of them. The profile shows 25,000 to 35,000 clones, 65% to 90% of them singletons. V shed 4 bases and J shed 1 base, with 13 bases lying between them. Germline lookup yields CDR1 SGHRS and CDR2 YFSETQ. The CDR3 covers 15 residues. Input material: peripheral blood. The rearrangement uses TRBV5-1 and TRBJ2-3; D ambiguous. This receptor was identified in a human donor in a cohort sampled during active COVID-19. The CDR3 region is CASSPGGGGTDTQYF. DNA of the CDR3: TGCGCCAGCAGCCCCGGCGGCGGAGGCACAGATACGCAGTATTTT.